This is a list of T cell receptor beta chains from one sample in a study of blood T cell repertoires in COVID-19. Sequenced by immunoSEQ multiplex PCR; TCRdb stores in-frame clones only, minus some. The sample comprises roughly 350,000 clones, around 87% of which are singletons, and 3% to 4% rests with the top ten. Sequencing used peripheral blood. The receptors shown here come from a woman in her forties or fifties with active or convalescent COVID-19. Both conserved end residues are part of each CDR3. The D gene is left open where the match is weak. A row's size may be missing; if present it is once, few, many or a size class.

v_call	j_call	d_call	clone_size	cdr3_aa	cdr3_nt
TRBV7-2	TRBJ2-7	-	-	CASSLVGGRGTYEQYF	TGTGCCAGCAGCTTAGTAGGGGGTAGAGGAACCTACGAGCAGTACTTC
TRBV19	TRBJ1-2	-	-	CASSIFGDTLTYGYTF	TGTGCCAGTAGTATCTTTGGGGACACCCTTACCTATGGCTACACCTTC
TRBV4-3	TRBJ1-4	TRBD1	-	CASSQGALGTDTEKLFF	TGCGCCAGCAGCCAAGGGGCGTTGGGGACAGATACTGAAAAACTGTTTTTT
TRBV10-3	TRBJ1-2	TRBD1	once	CAIREGVQGAATSNYGYTF	TGTGCCATCAGGGAGGGAGTTCAGGGGGCCGCCACCTCTAACTATGGCTACACCTTC
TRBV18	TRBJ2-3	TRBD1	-	CASSNQTGVDDTQYF	TGTGCCAGCTCCAATCAGACAGGGGTGGATGATACGCAGTATTTT
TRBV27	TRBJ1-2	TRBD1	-	CASNPGQGNYGYTF	TGTGCCAGCAACCCGGGACAGGGCAACTATGGCTACACCTTC
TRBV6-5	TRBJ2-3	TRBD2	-	CASSSSGGEDTQYF	TGTGCCAGCAGCTCGAGCGGGGGGGAAGATACGCAGTATTTT
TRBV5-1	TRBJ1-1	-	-	CASSLRSGGHLNTEAFF	TGCGCCAGCAGCTTGCGCTCGGGGGGCCATCTGAACACTGAAGCTTTCTTT
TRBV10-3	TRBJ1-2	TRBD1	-	CAISSGQGYGYTF	TGTGCCATCAGCTCGGGACAGGGCTATGGCTACACCTTC
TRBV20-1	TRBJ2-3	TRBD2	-	CSASPAGGTDTQYF	TGCAGTGCTAGTCCGGCGGGGGGCACAGATACGCAGTATTTT
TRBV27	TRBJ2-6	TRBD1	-	CASSLTGGIGANVLTF	TGTGCCAGCAGTTTAACAGGGGGCATTGGGGCCAACGTCCTGACTTTC
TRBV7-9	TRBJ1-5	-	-	CASSVADTVNQPQHF	TGTGCCAGCAGCGTGGCCGACACCGTCAATCAGCCCCAGCATTTT
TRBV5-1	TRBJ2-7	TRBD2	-	CASSLATSGTAEKYF	TGCGCCAGCAGCTTGGCGACTAGCGGGACAGCCGAAAAGTACTTC
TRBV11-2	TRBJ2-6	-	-	CASSLGSGANVLTF	TGTGCCAGCAGCCTGGGGAGTGGGGCCAACGTCCTGACTTTC
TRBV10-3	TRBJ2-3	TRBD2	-	CATIGGGGDTQYF	TGTGCCACCATCGGCGGGGGAGGGGATACGCAGTATTTT